Sequencing of this T cell receptor beta chain was carried out in a study of blood T cell repertoires in COVID-19. Turning to the study itself: The United States, Italy and Spain were the sources of the acute and convalescent COVID-19 samples. PBMCs, B-cell-depleted T cells, or T cells were the source of the cDNA or gDNA that made up the material.

Authors' data handling: It was from reference gene primer amplification that nucleated cell counts were estimated. Measured with immunoSEQ multiplex PCR; TCRdb has only the in-frame clones, and not every one. From that table come the V and J calls and clone size; the DNA was used to work out D and trimming. The sample has almost 200,000 clones, 85% seen once. This CDR3 region has 18 residues. V was pared by 0 bases and J by 2 bases, with 20 bases between. Germline CDR1 reads GTSNPN; CDR2 reads SVGIG (reference sequence). A Seattle source enrolled patients during active infection and followed them longitudinally.

The J gene is TRBJ1-5, the V gene TRBV30, with a tentative D call TRBD1 (6 bases). Sequencing was performed on peripheral blood. The sequence derives from a man between 60 and 75 years old with COVID-19, enrolled during active disease. In DNA, the CDR3 is TGTGCCTGGAGTGTAAGGGTCACAGGGAACAAAGGCAATCAGCCCCAGCATTTT. Amino acid sequence: CAWSVRVTGNKGNQPQHF.